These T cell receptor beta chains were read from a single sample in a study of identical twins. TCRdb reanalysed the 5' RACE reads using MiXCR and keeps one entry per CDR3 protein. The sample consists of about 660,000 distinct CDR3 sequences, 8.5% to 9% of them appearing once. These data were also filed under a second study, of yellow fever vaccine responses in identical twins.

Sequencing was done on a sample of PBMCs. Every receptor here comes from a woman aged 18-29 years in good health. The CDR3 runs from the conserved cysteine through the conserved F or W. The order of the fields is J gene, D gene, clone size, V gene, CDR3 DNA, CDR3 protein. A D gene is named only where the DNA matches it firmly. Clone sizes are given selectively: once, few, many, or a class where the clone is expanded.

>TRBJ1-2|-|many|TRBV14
TGTGCCAGCAGCCACGGGCGTAACTATGGCTACACCTTC
CASSHGRNYGYTF
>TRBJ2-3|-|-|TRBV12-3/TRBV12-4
TGTGCCAGCAGTTTTACGTTAATCCTAGCCGATACGCAGTATTTT
CASSFTLILADTQYF
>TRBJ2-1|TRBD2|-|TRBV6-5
TGTGCCAGCAGTTATCTCCTAGCGGGACACTCCTACAATGAGCAGTTCTTC
CASSYLLAGHSYNEQFF
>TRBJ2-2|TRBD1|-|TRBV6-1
TGTGCCAGCAGGGACAGGGATTCAGTGAAGAACACCGGGGAGCTGTTTTTT
CASRDRDSVKNTGELFF
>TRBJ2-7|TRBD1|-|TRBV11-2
TGTGCCAGCAGCTTAGTCGGACAGGGGAAAGGTGGGGAGCAGTACTTC
CASSLVGQGKGGEQYF
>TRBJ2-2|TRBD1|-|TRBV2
TGTGCCAGCAGGGCGAGGGGGCGCGACACCGGGGAGCTGTTTTTT
CASRARGRDTGELFF
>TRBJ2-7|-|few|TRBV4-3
TGCGCCAGCAGCCAAGAAACCGCCCCCCCCTACGAGCAGTACTTC
CASSQETAPPYEQYF
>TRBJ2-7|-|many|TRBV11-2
TGTGCCAGCACCATAAGTGGGGGCACCTACGAGCAGTACTTC
CASTISGGTYEQYF
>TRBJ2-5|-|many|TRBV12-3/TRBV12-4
TGTGCCAGCAGCAGGACCGGTGGTGGAGAGACCCAGTACTTC
CASSRTGGGETQYF
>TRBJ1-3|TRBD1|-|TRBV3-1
TGTGCCAGCAGCCCCGACAGGGGCCGTGGAAACACCATATATTTT
CASSPDRGRGNTIYF
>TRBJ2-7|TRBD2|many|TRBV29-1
TGCAGCGTTGTTGGGGGGAGGGCCCTAGGCGAGCAGTACTTC
CSVVGGRALGEQYF
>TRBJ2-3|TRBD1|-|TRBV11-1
TGTGCCAGCAGCCCTGGGGACAGGGCCCAACAAACTAGCACAGATACGCAGTATTTT
CASSPGDRAQQTSTDTQYF
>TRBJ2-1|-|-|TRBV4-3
TGCGCCAGCAGCCAAGATGCCTCCTCGGGTGGTTATGAGCAGTTCTTC
CASSQDASSGGYEQFF
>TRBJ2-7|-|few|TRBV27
TGTGCCAGCATCGGGACCTACGAGCAGTACTTC
CASIGTYEQYF
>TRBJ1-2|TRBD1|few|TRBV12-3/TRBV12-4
TGTGCCAGCAGTTTAGGGGGACAGGGAGGTGGCTACACCTTC
CASSLGGQGGGYTF
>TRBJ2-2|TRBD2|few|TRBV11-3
TGTGCCAGCAGCTTAAAAACTAGCGGGGGCACCGGGGAGCTGTTTTTT
CASSLKTSGGTGELFF
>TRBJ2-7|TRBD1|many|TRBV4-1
TGCGCCAGCAGCCGCACACCGGGACAGGGGAGAAACGAGCAGTACTTC
CASSRTPGQGRNEQYF
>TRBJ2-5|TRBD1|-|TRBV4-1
TGCGCCAGCAGCCACCCAACGGACAGGGCGTACCAAGAGACCCAGTACTTC
CASSHPTDRAYQETQYF
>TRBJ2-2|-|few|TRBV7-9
TGTGCCAGCGGGAAAGGGACCGGGGAGCTGTTTTTT
CASGKGTGELFF
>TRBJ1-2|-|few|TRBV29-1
TGCAGCGTTGGGGAGACTTCAGGGGAGAGGAATGGCTACACCTTC
CSVGETSGERNGYTF
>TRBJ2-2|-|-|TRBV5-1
TGCGCCAGCGGTTTGGAACTCTACCTCCCCGGGGAGCTGTTTTTT
CASGLELYLPGELFF
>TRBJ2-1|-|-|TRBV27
TGTGCCAGCAGATGGGACGTCGGCTCCTACAATGAGCAGTTCTTC
CASRWDVGSYNEQFF
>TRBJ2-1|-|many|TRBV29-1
TGCAGCGTTGGAGAGGAGCCCGGTAATGAGCAGTTCTTC
CSVGEEPGNEQFF
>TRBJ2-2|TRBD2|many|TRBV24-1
TGTGCCACCAGTGATCCAACGACTAGCGAGCTCACCGGGGAGCTGTTTTTT
CATSDPTTSELTGELFF
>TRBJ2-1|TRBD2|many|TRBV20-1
TGCAGTGCTAGATCTGGGGGGGGCTCCTACAATGAGCAGTTCTTC
CSARSGGGSYNEQFF
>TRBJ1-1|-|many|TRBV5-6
TGTGCCAGCAGCGGCAGGGTACCGAACACTGAAGCTTTCTTT
CASSGRVPNTEAFF
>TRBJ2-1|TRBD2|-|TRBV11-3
TGTGCCAGCAGCTTAGATATGGGACTAGGGTACAATGAGCAGTTCTTC
CASSLDMGLGYNEQFF
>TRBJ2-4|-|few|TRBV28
TGTGCCAGCGAGGATTTGTCCAAAAACATTCAGTACTTC
CASEDLSKNIQYF
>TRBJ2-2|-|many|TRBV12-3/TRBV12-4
TGTGCCAGCAGTTGGGGCCACGTGAACACCGGGGAGCTGTTTTTT
CASSWGHVNTGELFF
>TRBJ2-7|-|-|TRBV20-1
TGCAGTGCTAGAGGATTGCGAGACAACTACGAGCAGTACTTC
CSARGLRDNYEQYF